Given below is one T cell receptor beta chain in context. The data derive from a study of blood T cell repertoires in COVID-19. Study-wide background: Acute and convalescent COVID-19 samples came from the United States, Italy and Spain. PBMCs, B-cell-depleted T cells, or T cells provided the cDNA or gDNA that made up the material.

In the source study's methods: For nucleated cells, counts were estimated from reference gene primer amplification. TCRdb's copy holds only in-frame clones and misses some; the assay was immunoSEQ multiplex PCR. From that table come the V and J calls and clone size; the DNA was used to work out D and trimming. Found here are 55,000 to 75,000 clones, roughly 86% of them singletons; the top ten hold under 8.5%. Looked up from germline, CDR1 is SGHTA and CDR2 is FQGTGA. The length of the CDR3 is 15 residues. Germline trimming cut 5 bases from V and 4 bases from J; bases unmatched to any gene: 8. V and J are TRBV7-3 and TRBJ2-5; 9 bases are shared with TRBD1. The source material was peripheral blood. The origin of this receptor is a human donor with active COVID-19. The donor label of this sample is uncertain. The CDR3 spells CASSPGTGRLETQYF. In DNA form, the CDR3 reads TGTGCCAGCAGCCCCGGGACAGGGAGGCTAGAGACCCAGTACTTC.